This T cell receptor beta chain was sequenced in a study of blood T cell repertoires in COVID-19. Study-wide background: The United States, Italy and Spain supplied acute and convalescent COVID-19 samples.

The V segment lost 1 base and the J segment 7 bases; nucleotides outside the gene matches: 10. Looked up from germline, CDR1 is MGHDK and CDR2 is SYGVNS. The CDR3 consists of 16 residues. Participant ages covered roughly 18 to 89 years across around 25 US areas. Measured with immunoSEQ multiplex PCR; TCRdb has only the in-frame clones, and not every one. Of about 260,000 clones listed, around 80% are singletons. The sequence derives from a man younger than 45 with acute COVID-19. The rearrangement links TRBV25-1 to TRBJ2-1; 7 bases match TRBD2. Sequences were obtained from PBMCs or T cells enriched from blood (not recorded which). CDR3 region: CASSESGAGRGNEQFF. DNA of the CDR3: TGTGCCAGCAGTGAATCGGGAGCGGGACGGGGTAATGAGCAGTTCTTC. Full variable domain (missing parts from reference TRBV25-1 and TRBJ2-1): EADIYQTPRYLVIGTGKKITLECSQTMGHDKMYWYQQDPGMELHLIHYSYGVNSTEKGDLSSESTVSRIRTEHFPLTLESARPSHTSQYLCASSESGAGRGNEQFFGPGTRLTVL.